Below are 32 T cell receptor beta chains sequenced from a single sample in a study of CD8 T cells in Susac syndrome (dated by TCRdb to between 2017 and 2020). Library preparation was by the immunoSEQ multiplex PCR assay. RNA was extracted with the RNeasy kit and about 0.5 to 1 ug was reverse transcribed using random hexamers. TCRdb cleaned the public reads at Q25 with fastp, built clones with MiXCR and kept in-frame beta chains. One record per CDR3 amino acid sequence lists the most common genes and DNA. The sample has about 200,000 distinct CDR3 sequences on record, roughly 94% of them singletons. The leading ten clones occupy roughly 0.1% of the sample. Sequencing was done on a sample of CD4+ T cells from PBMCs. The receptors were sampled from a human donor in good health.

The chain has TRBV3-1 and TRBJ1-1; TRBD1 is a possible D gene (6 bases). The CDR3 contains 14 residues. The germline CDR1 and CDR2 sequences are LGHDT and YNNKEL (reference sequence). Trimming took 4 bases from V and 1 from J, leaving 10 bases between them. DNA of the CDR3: TGTGCCAGCAGCCGGAAGGACAGGAACACTGAAGCTTTCTTT. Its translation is CASSRKDRNTEAFF.

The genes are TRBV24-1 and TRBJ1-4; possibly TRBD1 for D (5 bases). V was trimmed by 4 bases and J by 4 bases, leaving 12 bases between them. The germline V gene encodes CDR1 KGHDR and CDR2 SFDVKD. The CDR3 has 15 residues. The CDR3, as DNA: TGTGCCACCAGTGACCCCGGGACCGATAATGAAAAACTGTTTTTT. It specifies CATSDPGTDNEKLFF.

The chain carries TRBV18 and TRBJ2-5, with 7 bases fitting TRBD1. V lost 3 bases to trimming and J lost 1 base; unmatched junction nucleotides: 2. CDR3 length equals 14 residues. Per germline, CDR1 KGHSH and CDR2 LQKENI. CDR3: CASSPTGIQETQYF. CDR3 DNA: TGTGCCAGCTCACCGACAGGGATCCAAGAGACCCAGTACTTC.

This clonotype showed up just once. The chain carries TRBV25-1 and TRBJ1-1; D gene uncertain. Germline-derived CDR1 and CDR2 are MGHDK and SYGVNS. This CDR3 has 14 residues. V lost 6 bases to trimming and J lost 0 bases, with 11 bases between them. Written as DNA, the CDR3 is TGTGCCAGCAGCCCCCGGGCGGTGAACACTGAAGCTTTCTTT. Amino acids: CASSPRAVNTEAFF.

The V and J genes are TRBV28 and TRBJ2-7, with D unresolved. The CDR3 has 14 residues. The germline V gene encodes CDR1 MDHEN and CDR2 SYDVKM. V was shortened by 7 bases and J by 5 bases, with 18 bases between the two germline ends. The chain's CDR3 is CASNSGSRKDEQYV. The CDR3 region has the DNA TGTGCCAGCAACTCGGGCTCTCGGAAGGACGAGCAGTACGTC.

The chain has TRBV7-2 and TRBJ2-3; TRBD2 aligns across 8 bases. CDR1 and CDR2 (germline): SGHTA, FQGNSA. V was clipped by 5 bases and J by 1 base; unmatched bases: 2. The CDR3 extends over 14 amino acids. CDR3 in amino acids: CASSMGLGTDTQYF. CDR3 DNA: TGTGCCAGCAGCATGGGACTAGGCACAGATACGCAGTATTTT.

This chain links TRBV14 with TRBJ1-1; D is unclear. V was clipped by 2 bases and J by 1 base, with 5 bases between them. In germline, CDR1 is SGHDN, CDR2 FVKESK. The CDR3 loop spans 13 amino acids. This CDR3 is CASSQMGNTEAFF. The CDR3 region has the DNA TGTGCCAGCAGCCAAATGGGGAACACTGAAGCTTTCTTT.

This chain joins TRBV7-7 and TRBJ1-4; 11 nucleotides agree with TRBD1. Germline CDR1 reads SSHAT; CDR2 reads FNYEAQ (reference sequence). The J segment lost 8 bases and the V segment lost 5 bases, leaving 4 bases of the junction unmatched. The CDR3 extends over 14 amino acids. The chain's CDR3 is CASSPWTGGEKLFF. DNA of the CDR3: TGTGCCAGCAGCCCCTGGACAGGGGGCGAAAAACTGTTTTTT.

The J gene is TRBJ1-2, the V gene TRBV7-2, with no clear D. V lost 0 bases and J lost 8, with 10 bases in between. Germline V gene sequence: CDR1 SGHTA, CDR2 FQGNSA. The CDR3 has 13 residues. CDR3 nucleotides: TGTGCCAGCAGCTTAGCCCGGGTAAGCGGCTACACCTTC. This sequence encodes CASSLARVSGYTF. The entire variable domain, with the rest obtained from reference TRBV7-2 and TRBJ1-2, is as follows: GAGVSQSPSNKVTEKGKDVELRCDPISGHTALYWYRQSLGQGLEFLIYFQGNSAPDKSGLPSDRFSAERTGGSVSTLTIQRTQQEDSAVYLCASSLARVSGYTFGSGTRLTVV.

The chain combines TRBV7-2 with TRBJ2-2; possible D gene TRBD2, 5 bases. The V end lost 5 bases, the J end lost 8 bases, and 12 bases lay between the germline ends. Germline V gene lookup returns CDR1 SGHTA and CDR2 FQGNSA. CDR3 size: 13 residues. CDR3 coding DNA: TGTGCCAGCAGCCAAGCTAGGAGGGGGGAGCTGTTTTTT. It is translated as CASSQARRGELFF.

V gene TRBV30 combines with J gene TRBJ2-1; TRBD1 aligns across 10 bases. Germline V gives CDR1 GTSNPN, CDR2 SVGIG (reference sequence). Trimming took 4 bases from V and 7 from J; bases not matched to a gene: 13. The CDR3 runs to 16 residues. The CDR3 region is CAWITKRTGGWNEQFF. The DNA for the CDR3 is TGTGCCTGGATTACTAAGAGGACAGGGGGTTGGAATGAGCAGTTCTTC.

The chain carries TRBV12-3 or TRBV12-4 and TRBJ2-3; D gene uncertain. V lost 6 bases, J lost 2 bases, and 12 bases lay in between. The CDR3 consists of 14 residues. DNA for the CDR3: TGTGCCAGCAGCAAGGCGGCTTCCACAGATACGCAGTATTTT. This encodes CASSKAASTDTQYF.

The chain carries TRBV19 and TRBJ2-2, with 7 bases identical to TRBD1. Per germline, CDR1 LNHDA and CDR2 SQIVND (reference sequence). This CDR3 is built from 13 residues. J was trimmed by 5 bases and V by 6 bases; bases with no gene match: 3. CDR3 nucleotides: TGTGCCAGTAGACGGACAGGAACCGGGGAGCTGTTTTTT. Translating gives CASRRTGTGELFF.

The CDR3 reads CAWSVRVANNEQFF. CDR3 nucleotides: TGTGCCTGGAGTGTACGGGTGGCGAACAATGAGCAGTTCTTC. This rearrangement joins TRBV30 to TRBJ2-1; D call uncertain. The CDR3 length is 14 residues. Trimming stripped 0 bases from V and 5 bases from J, with 11 bases between. Per the germline V gene, CDR1 is GTSNPN and CDR2 is SVGIG (reference sequence). Full variable domain (outside the CDR3, taken from reference TRBV30 and TRBJ2-1): SQTIHQWPATLVQPVGSPLSLECTVEGTSNPNLYWYRQAAGRGLQLLFYSVGIGQISSEVPQNLSASRPQDRQFILSSKKLLLSDSGFYLCAWSVRVANNEQFFGPGTRLTVL.

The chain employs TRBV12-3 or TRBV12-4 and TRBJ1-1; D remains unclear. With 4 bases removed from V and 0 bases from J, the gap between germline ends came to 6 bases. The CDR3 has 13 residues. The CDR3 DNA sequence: TGTGCCAGCAGTTCAGTCGTGAACACTGAAGCTTTCTTT. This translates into CASSSVVNTEAFF.

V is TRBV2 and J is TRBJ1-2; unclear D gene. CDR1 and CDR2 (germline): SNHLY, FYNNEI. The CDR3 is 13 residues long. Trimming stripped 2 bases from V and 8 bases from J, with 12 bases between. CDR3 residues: CASSEWRNGGYTF. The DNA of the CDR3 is TGTGCCAGCAGTGAATGGAGAAACGGCGGCTACACCTTC.

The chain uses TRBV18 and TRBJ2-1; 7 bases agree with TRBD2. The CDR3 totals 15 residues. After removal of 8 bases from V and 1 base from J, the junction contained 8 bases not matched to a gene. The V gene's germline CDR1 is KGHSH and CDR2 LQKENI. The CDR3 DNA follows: TGTGCCAGCAACGCAGCGGGAAGATCCTACAATGAGCAGTTCTTC. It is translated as CASNAAGRSYNEQFF.

The CDR3 DNA reads TGCAGTGCTAGGATTTCCAACGAGCAGTACTTC. Translation gives CSARISNEQYF. The chain is built from TRBV20-1 and TRBJ2-7, with D hard to call. Trimming stripped 3 bases from V and 5 bases from J, with 8 bases between. Looked up from germline, CDR1 is DFQATT and CDR2 is SNEGSKA (reference sequence). The CDR3 has 11 residues.

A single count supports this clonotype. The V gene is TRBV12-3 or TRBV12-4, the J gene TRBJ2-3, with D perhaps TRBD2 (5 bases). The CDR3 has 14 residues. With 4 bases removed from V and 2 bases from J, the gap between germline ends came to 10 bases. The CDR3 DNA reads TGTGCCAGCAGTTCGGCGGGTAACACAGATACGCAGTATTTT. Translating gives CASSSAGNTDTQYF.

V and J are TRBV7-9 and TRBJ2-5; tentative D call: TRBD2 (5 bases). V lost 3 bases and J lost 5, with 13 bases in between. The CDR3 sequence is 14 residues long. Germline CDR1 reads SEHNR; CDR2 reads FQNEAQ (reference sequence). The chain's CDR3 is CASSLVRGEETQYF. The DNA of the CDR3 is TGTGCCAGCAGCTTGGTCCGGGGAGAGGAGACCCAGTACTTC.

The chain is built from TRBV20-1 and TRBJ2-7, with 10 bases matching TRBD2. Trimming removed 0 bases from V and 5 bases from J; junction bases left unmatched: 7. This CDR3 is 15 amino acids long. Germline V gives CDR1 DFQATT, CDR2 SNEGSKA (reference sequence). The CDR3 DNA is TGCAGTGCTAGAGATCTAACTAGCGGGAACCACGAGCAGTACGTC. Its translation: CSARDLTSGNHEQYV.

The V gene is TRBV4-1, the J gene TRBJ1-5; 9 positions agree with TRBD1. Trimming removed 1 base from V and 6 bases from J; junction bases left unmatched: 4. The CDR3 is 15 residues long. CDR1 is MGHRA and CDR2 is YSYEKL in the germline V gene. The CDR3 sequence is CASSQATGGGQPQHF. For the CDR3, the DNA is TGCGCCAGCAGCCAAGCCACAGGGGGCGGTCAGCCCCAGCATTTT.

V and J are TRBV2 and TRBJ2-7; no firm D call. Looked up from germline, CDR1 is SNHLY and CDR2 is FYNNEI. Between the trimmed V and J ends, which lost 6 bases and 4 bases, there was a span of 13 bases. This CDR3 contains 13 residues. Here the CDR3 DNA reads TGTGCCAGCAGCCCAGTCAGTGTTTACGAGCAGTACGTC. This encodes CASSPVSVYEQYV.

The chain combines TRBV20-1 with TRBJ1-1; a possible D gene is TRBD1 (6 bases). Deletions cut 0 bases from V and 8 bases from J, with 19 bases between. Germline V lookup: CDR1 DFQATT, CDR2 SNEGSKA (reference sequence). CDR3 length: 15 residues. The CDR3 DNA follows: TGCAGTGCTAGAGATCTGGGGGCGCTTGAACTGGAAGCTTTCTTT. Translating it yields CSARDLGALELEAFF.

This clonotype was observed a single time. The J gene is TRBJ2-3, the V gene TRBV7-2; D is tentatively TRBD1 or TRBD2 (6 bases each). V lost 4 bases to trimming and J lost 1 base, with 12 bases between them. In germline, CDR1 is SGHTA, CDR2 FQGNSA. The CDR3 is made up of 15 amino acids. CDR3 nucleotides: TGTGCCAGCAGCTCAACAGGGACTGGCACAGATACGCAGTATTTT. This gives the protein CASSSTGTGTDTQYF.

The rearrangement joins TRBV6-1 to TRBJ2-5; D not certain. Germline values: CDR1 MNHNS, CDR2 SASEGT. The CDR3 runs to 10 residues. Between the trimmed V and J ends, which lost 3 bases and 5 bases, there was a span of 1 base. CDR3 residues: CASSDETQYF. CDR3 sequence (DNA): TGTGCCAGCAGTGACGAGACCCAGTACTTC.

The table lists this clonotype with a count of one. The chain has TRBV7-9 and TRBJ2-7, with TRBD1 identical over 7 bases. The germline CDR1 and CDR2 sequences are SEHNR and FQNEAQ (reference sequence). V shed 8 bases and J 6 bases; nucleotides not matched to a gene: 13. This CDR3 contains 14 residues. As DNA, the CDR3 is TGTGCCAGCCTCCGTGGACAGGATTTCGGCGAGCAGTACTTC. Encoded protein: CASLRGQDFGEQYF.

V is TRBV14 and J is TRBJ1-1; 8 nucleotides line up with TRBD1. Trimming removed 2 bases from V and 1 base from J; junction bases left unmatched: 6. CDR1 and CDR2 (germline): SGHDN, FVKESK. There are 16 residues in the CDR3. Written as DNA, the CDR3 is TGTGCCAGCAGCCAACGATCCGGGACAGGGAACACTGAAGCTTTCTTT. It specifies CASSQRSGTGNTEAFF.

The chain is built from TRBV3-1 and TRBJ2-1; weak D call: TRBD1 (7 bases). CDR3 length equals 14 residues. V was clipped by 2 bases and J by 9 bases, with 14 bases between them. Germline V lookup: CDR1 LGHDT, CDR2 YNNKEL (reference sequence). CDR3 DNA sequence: TGTGCCAGCAGCCAACAGGCGGGACAGAGTGAGCAGTTCTTC. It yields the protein CASSQQAGQSEQFF.

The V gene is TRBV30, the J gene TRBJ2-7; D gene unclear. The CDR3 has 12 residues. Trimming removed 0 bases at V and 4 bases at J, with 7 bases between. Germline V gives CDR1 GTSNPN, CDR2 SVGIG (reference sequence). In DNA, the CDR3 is TGTGCCTGGAGTGTGGAGTTTTACGAGCAGTACGTC. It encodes CAWSVEFYEQYV.

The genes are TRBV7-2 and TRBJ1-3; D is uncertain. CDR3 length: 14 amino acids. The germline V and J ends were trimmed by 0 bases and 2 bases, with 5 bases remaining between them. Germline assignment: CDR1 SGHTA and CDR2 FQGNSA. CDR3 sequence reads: CASSLAGTGNTIYF. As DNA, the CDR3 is TGTGCCAGCAGCTTAGCAGGGACTGGAAACACCATATATTTT.

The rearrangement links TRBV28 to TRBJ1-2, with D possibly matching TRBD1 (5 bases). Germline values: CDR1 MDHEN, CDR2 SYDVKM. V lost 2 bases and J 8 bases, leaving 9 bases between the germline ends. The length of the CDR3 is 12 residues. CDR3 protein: CASSLPGQGYTF. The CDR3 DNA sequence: TGTGCCAGCAGTTTACCAGGGCAAGGCTACACCTTC.